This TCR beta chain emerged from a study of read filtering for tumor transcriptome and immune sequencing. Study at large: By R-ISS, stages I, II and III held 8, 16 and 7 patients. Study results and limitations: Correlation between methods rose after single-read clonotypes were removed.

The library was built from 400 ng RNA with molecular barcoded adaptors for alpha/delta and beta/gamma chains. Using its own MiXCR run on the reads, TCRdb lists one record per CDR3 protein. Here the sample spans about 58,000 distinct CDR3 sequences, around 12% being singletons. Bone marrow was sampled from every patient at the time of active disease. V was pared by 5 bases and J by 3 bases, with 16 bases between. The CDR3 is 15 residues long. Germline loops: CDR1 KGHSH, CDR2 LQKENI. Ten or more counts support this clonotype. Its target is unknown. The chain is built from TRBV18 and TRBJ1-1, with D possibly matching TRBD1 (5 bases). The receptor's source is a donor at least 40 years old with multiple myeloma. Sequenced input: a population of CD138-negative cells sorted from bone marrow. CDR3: CASSGSGMSHTEAFF. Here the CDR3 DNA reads TGTGCCAGCTCAGGATCAGGGATGTCGCACACTGAAGCTTTCTTT.